The 9 T cell receptor beta chains reported below all come from one sample, sequenced in a study of a mutant IDH1 vaccine in newly diagnosed glioma. Noted time point: baseline, week 1 (first vaccination visit). Treatment: pre-vaccination baseline after standard-of-care therapy. Generated by immunoSEQ multiplex PCR, the TCRdb table keeps only in-frame clones and is missing some. The sample records tens of thousands of clones, just under 95% being singletons. Specimen: PBMCs, collected from a glioma patient treated with radiotherapy, temozolomide or both. The receptors here all came from a man between 18 and 35 years old with glioma.

In its sample, this clone is medium-sized. The chain's CDR3 is CASSLVQGRGQFF. CDR3 bases: TGTGCCAGCAGCTTAGTTCAGGGGAGGGGGCAGTTCTTC. V and J are TRBV7-6 and TRBJ2-1; the D gene is possibly TRBD2 (7 bases). Between the trimmed V and J ends, which lost 1 base and 12 bases, there was a span of 13 bases. Germline CDR1 and CDR2: SGHVS and FNYEAQ. The CDR3 is 13 amino acids.

J is TRBJ2-7 and V is TRBV6-5; 7 bases map to TRBD1. V trimming: 6 bases; J trimming: 3 bases; junction bases outside the gene matches: 8. The germline V gene has CDR1 MNHEY and CDR2 SVGAGI. This CDR3 spans 14 amino acids. The CDR3 bases are TGTGCCAGCAGACAGACAGGGCGCTTCTACGAGCAGTACTTC. Translated, it gives CASRQTGRFYEQYF.

The chain employs TRBV5-1 and TRBJ2-7; D is unresolved. Between the trimmed V and J ends, which lost 0 bases and 2 bases, there was a span of 9 bases. The V gene's germline CDR1 is SGHRS and CDR2 YFSETQ. The CDR3 length is 14 residues. The CDR3 loop reads CASSLGAPPYEQYF. The CDR3 nucleotides read TGCGCCAGCAGCTTGGGGGCCCCGCCCTACGAGCAGTACTTC.

The chain employs TRBV4-1 and TRBJ1-2; D is undetermined. Per the germline V gene, CDR1 is MGHRA and CDR2 is YSYEKL. V shed 0 bases and J shed 6 bases, with 11 bases lying between them. CDR3 length: 14 residues. Here the CDR3 reads CASSQDQYTNGYTF. In DNA, the CDR3 is TGCGCCAGCAGCCAAGACCAGTATACGAATGGCTACACCTTC.

This sequence joins TRBV5-4 and TRBJ2-7; 7 bases line up with TRBD2. CDR1 SGHNT and CDR2 YYREEE come from the germline V gene (reference sequence). The CDR3 length is 15 residues. With V trimmed by 0 bases and J by 2 bases, 5 bases remained unmatched. CDR3 region: CASSLGREAAYEQYF. CDR3 DNA: TGTGCCAGCAGCTTGGGACGGGAGGCCGCCTACGAGCAGTACTTC.

Comment on this clone: A junction end diverges from the germline sequence, so it may reflect a read error. The CDR3 reads CASSLGLAAPSPVF. The CDR3 DNA reads as TGTGCCAGCAGCTTAGGGCTAGCGGCCCCCTCCCCTGTATTC. The J gene is TRBJ2-7, the V gene TRBV13; 7 bases map to TRBD2. This CDR3 spans 14 amino acids. Germline V CDR1 and CDR2: PRHDT, FYEKMQ (reference sequence). The complete variable domain, with remaining parts taken from reference TRBV13 and TRBJ2-7, reads AAGVIQSPRHLIKEKRETATLKCYPIPRHDTVYWYQQGPGQDPQFLISFYEKMQSDKGSIPDRFSAQQFSDYHSELNMSSLELGDSALYFCASSLGLAAPSPVFGPGTRLTVT.

This chain uses TRBV5-1 with TRBJ2-5; 10 bases line up with TRBD2. Trimming at V came to 0 bases and at J to 4 bases, leaving 3 bases not matched to a gene. This CDR3 is built from 15 residues. Germline V gene lookup returns CDR1 SGHRS and CDR2 YFSETQ. The CDR3 loop is CASSLGLAGAETQYF. The CDR3, as DNA: TGCGCCAGCAGCTTGGGTCTAGCGGGAGCAGAGACCCAGTACTTC.

The chain carries TRBV7-6 and TRBJ2-2, with D perhaps TRBD2 (5 bases). The V end was cut by 3 bases, the J end by 4 bases, with 9 bases between. The CDR3 loop spans 14 amino acids. Germline V gene lookup returns CDR1 SGHVS and CDR2 FNYEAQ. CDR3 DNA: TGTGCCAGCAGCTTGAGCGGCGGCACCGGGGAGCTGTTTTTT. Residues: CASSLSGGTGELFF.

This clone was seen only once. V and J are TRBV7-2 and TRBJ2-1, with D tentatively TRBD1 (5 bases). The CDR3 contains 15 residues. V lost 5 bases, J lost 2 bases, and 13 bases lay in between. Per germline, CDR1 SGHTA and CDR2 FQGNSA. The DNA for the CDR3 is TGTGCCAGCAGCCTAGACAGCGAAACCTACAATGAGCAGTTCTTC. Amino acids: CASSLDSETYNEQFF.